These 13 T cell receptor beta chains were all obtained from the same sample, sequenced in a study of response to subunit inactivated influenza vaccine. TCRdb independently ran MiXCR on the RT-PCR reads; one entry per CDR3 protein. Of hundreds of thousands of distinct CDR3 sequences listed, approximately 14% were seen once; the top ten hold 6.5% to 8.5%. Sample: PBMCs from blood, taken less than 15 days before vaccination. These receptors came from a man aged 50 or older who received an inactivated influenza vaccine.

This clonotype occurred a few times. CDR3 DNA: TGCGCCAGCAGCCAAATGACTAGCGGATCCTACGAGCAGTACTTC. Encoded protein: CASSQMTSGSYEQYF. The chain joins TRBV4-3 to TRBJ2-7, with 9 positions matching TRBD2. The trim removed 2 bases at V and 1 base at J, leaving 3 bases unmatched. CDR3 length equals 15 residues. CDR1 and CDR2 (germline): LGHNA, YSLEER.

This clonotype appeared many times. The chain recombines TRBV2 with TRBJ1-6; D might be TRBD1 (6 bases). This CDR3 region has 16 residues. V shed 9 bases and J shed 0 bases, with 15 bases lying between them. Germline CDR1 reads SNHLY; CDR2 reads FYNNEI. CDR3 sequence reads: CASTVQGSSYNSPLHF. DNA for the CDR3: TGTGCCAGTACCGTCCAGGGGAGCTCCTATAATTCACCCCTCCACTTT.

This clonotype has more than one count but fewer than ten. This rearrangement joins TRBV7-9 to TRBJ2-1, with a possible D match to TRBD1 (6 bases). The CDR3 runs 15 residues. Trimming shortened V by 5 bases and J by 4 bases, and 15 bases separated the two germline ends. Germline V lookup: CDR1 SEHNR, CDR2 FQNEAQ (reference sequence). The DNA of the CDR3 is TGTGCCAGCAGCCTTCCGTGGGACATTTACAATGAGCAGTTCTTC. This codes for CASSLPWDIYNEQFF.

The J gene is TRBJ1-6, the V gene TRBV3-1; D not resolved. The V and J ends lost 1 base and 8 bases respectively, with 9 bases between them. The CDR3 has 14 amino acids. The V gene's germline CDR1 is LGHDT and CDR2 YNNKEL (reference sequence). CDR3 nucleotide sequence: TGTGCCAGCAGCCAAGGCCTCGGGGATTCACCCCTCCACTTT. As protein: CASSQGLGDSPLHF.

This clonotype was picked up a small number of times. The V gene is TRBV12-3 or TRBV12-4, the J gene TRBJ1-6, with 8 positions matching TRBD1. The CDR3 runs 15 residues. V dropped 3 bases and J dropped 9; count of bases not matched to a gene: 7. CDR3 DNA: TGTGCCAGCAGTTTTGCAGGGGGCATTGTTTCACCCCTCCACTTT. It encodes CASSFAGGIVSPLHF.

The chain employs TRBV7-2 and TRBJ2-5; D remains ambiguous. There are 16 residues in the CDR3. Germline CDR1 and CDR2: SGHTA and FQGNSA. V lost 4 bases to trimming and J lost 4 bases, with 19 bases between them. The CDR3 bases are TGTGCCAGCAGCTCGCTCGGCGGTCCTGTAGTAGAGACCCAGTACTTC. As protein: CASSSLGGPVVETQYF.

As to this clonotype: A much larger clone lies a single base off, so this may be a read error. The chain combines TRBV7-8 with TRBJ2-2; tentatively, D is TRBD1 (6 bases). The CDR3 runs to 15 residues. V lost 5 bases and J lost 2, with 12 bases in between. CDR1 and CDR2 (germline): SGHVS, FQNEAQ. The CDR3 loop reads CASSLDRINTGELFF. The CDR3, as DNA: TGTGCCAGCAGCCTAGACAGGATTAACACCGGGGAGCTGTTTTTT.

The chain links TRBV4-3 to TRBJ1-4, with D possibly TRBD1 on 6 matching bases. CDR1 and CDR2 from the germline V gene are LGHNA and YSLEER. The CDR3 loop spans 16 amino acids. The germline V and J ends were trimmed by 1 base and 4 bases, with 13 bases remaining between them. CDR3 residues: CASSQVSGAGNEKLFF. CDR3 nucleotides: TGCGCCAGCAGCCAAGTTTCGGGGGCTGGTAATGAAAAACTGTTTTTT.

This sequence joins TRBV6-1 and TRBJ1-1; maybe TRBD1 (6 bases). Looked up from germline, CDR1 is MNHNS and CDR2 is SASEGT. Trimming stripped 7 bases from V and 6 bases from J, with 21 bases between. The CDR3 sequence is 15 residues long. For the CDR3, the DNA is TGTGCCAGCACCAATGGGGGGCGCGGGATCTCTGAAGCTTTCTTT. Protein sequence: CASTNGGRGISEAFF.

The chain has TRBV6-5 and TRBJ2-2; D gene unclear. Trimming took 7 bases from V and 2 from J, leaving 11 bases between them. The CDR3 totals 14 residues. Germline V gene sequence: CDR1 MNHEY, CDR2 SVGAGI. This CDR3 is CASTFHSNTGELFF. The CDR3 nucleotides read TGTGCCAGCACGTTCCACAGCAACACCGGGGAGCTGTTTTTT.

This clonotype was seen many times. The J gene is TRBJ2-3, the V gene TRBV6-5, with D possibly matching TRBD1 (5 bases). Germline V gene data show CDR1 as MNHEY and CDR2 as SVGAGI. Trimming pared 9 bases from V and 2 bases from J, leaving 9 bases between. The CDR3 runs 12 residues. This CDR3 is CASRTTTDTQYF. CDR3 bases: TGTGCCAGTCGGACAACCACAGATACGCAGTATTTT.

This clonotype has a handful of counts. The chain carries TRBV4-3 and TRBJ2-3; D is undetermined. Trimming pared 0 bases from V and 4 bases from J, leaving 8 bases between. The germline V gene encodes CDR1 LGHNA and CDR2 YSLEER. The CDR3 sequence is 14 residues long. The CDR3 nucleotides read TGCGCCAGCAGCCAAGAGGGGTCCGCAGATACGCAGTATTTT. Translated: CASSQEGSADTQYF.

The chain carries TRBV20-1 and TRBJ1-5; 7 positions agree with TRBD1. V lost 5 bases, J lost 5 bases, and 9 bases stayed unmatched. The CDR3 has 14 residues. Germline V gene lookup returns CDR1 DFQATT and CDR2 SNEGSKA (reference sequence). CDR3 sequence: CSALSGTEDQPQHF. In nucleotides, the CDR3 is TGCAGTGCTCTTTCCGGGACAGAGGATCAGCCCCAGCATTTT.